Following are 13 T cell receptor beta chains from one sample sequenced in a study of T cell repertoires and HLA-DP antigens. Data came from immunoSEQ multiplex PCR; TCRdb stores just in-frame clones and leaves some out. The data hold under 5,000 clones, with around 80% observed a single time. HeLa cells expressing allogeneic DPB1 restimulated the approximately 15-day-expanded CD4+ cells for 20 to 30 h. HeLa stimulator cells carried retrovirally transduced HLA-DPA1/DPB1, HLA-DM, invariant chain and CD80. Sequencing used CD137- CD4+ T cells from cultured PBMCs. Every receptor here comes from a woman younger than 30 in good health and CMV-seronegative.

This clone has just a few counts. The CDR3 reads CASSYENSLNTEAFF. CDR3 nucleotide sequence: TGTGCCAGCAGTTACGAGAATTCATTGAACACTGAAGCTTTCTTT. The chain is built from TRBV6-5 and TRBJ1-1; D call uncertain. The CDR3 is 15 amino acids. Germline CDR1 reads MNHEY; CDR2 reads SVGAGI. V was clipped by 2 bases and J by 0 bases, with 10 bases between them.

The J gene is TRBJ1-2, the V gene TRBV11-2, with D possibly TRBD1 on 5 matching bases. The CDR3 contains 14 residues. Germline V gene sequence: CDR1 SGHAT, CDR2 FQNNGV. The V gene lost 6 bases and the J gene lost 6 bases, with 17 bases spanning the gap. This chain's CDR3 is CASSSYQGLDGYTF. In nucleotides, the CDR3 is TGTGCCAGCAGTTCATATCAGGGCCTCGATGGCTACACCTTC.

This chain connects TRBV29-1 to TRBJ2-7; 7 positions match TRBD1. The CDR3 is 14 residues long. Per germline, CDR1 SQVTM and CDR2 ANQGSEA. V was pared by 4 bases and J by 5 bases, with 11 bases of the junction left unmatched. CDR3 bases: TGCAGCGTTGTAGAACAGGGGTCGGGTCACGAGCAGTACGTC. Residues: CSVVEQGSGHEQYV.

The chain recombines TRBV6-6 with TRBJ2-3; 7 positions agree with TRBD1. This CDR3 has 14 amino acids. Germline V gene lookup returns CDR1 MNHNY and CDR2 SVGAGI (reference sequence). V was pared by 5 bases and J by 2 bases, with 4 bases of the junction left unmatched. This chain's CDR3 is CASSRTGTTDTQYF. The CDR3 DNA reads as TGTGCCAGCAGTAGGACAGGTACCACAGATACGCAGTATTTT.

V gene TRBV5-4 combines with J gene TRBJ1-3, with D unclear. The V and J ends lost 1 base and 0 bases respectively, with 2 bases between them. Germline V gene lookup returns CDR1 SGHNT and CDR2 YYREEE (reference sequence). The CDR3 has 13 residues. The CDR3 bases are TGTGCCAGCAGCTTGCTCTCTGGAAACACCATATATTTT. Its protein product is CASSLLSGNTIYF.

This clone was seen once. The rearrangement uses TRBV10-1 and TRBJ2-7; 10 positions agree with TRBD1. CDR3 length: 15 residues. V lost 3 bases, J lost 5 bases, and 7 bases stayed unmatched. The germline V gene has CDR1 WNHNN and CDR2 SYGVQD (reference sequence). DNA for the CDR3: TGCGCCAGCAGTGATTCCGACAGGGGGCCGGACGAGCAGTACTTC. This gives the protein CASSDSDRGPDEQYF.

The chain is built from TRBV9 and TRBJ1-2, with no clear D. Per germline, CDR1 SGDLS and CDR2 YYNGEE. V shed 4 bases and J shed 3 bases, with 7 bases lying between them. The CDR3 sequence is 12 residues long. The CDR3: CASSTRHYGYTF. The CDR3 DNA sequence: TGTGCCAGCAGCACACGACACTATGGCTACACCTTC.

The rearrangement joins TRBV6-4 to TRBJ1-5; TRBD1 matches at 11 bases. V gave up 6 bases and J gave up 6 bases; unmatched junction bases: 4. CDR1 MRHNA and CDR2 SNTAGT come from the germline V gene. There are 14 residues in the CDR3. The CDR3 DNA follows: TGTGCCAGCAGCGCCGGGACAGGGGGTCAGCCCCAGCATTTT. Residues: CASSAGTGGQPQHF.

The chain uses TRBV10-3 and TRBJ2-1, with D maybe TRBD1 (6 bases). The ends were cut back, 5 bases at V and 5 bases at J, with 22 bases in the middle. The CDR3 totals 17 residues. The germline CDR1 and CDR2 sequences are ENHRY and SYGVKD. CDR3 residues: CAISLSILSAGDNEQFF. In DNA form, the CDR3 reads TGTGCCATCAGTTTGAGTATTTTGTCGGCAGGGGACAATGAGCAGTTCTTC.

The chain is built from TRBV7-9 and TRBJ1-4, with TRBD1 as a possible D gene (6 bases). V gave up 4 bases and J gave up 4 bases, with 10 bases separating them. The CDR3 consists of 14 residues. Germline V CDR1 and CDR2: SEHNR, FQNEAQ (reference sequence). The chain's CDR3 is CASSSTGVNEKLFF. The CDR3 coding sequence is TGTGCCAGCAGCTCGACAGGAGTTAATGAAAAACTGTTTTTT. The entire variable domain, with the rest obtained from reference TRBV7-9 and TRBJ1-4, is as follows: DTGVSQNPRHKITKRGQNVTFRCDPISEHNRLYWYRQTLGQGPEFLTYFQNEAQLEKSRLLSDRFSAERPKGSFSTLEIQRTEQGDSAMYLCASSSTGVNEKLFFGSGTQLSVL.

V usage is TRBV5-1 and J usage is TRBJ2-6; D unclear. Trimming shortened V by 0 bases and J by 2 bases, and 3 bases separated the two germline ends. The CDR3 has 14 residues. CDR1 SGHRS and CDR2 YFSETQ come from the germline V gene. The CDR3 DNA reads TGCGCCAGCAGCTTGGTGACTGGGGCCAACGTCCTGACTTTC. Its translation: CASSLVTGANVLTF.

DNA for the CDR3: TGTGCCATCAGTGAGGGCATGAGGACTAATGAAAAACTGTTTTTT. It translates to CAISEGMRTNEKLFF. The chain uses TRBV10-3 and TRBJ1-4; no clear D gene. The CDR3 loop spans 15 amino acids. Germline lookup yields CDR1 ENHRY and CDR2 SYGVKD. V was clipped by 2 bases and J by 2 bases, with 9 bases between them.

This clone occurred once. The gene calls are TRBV19 and TRBJ1-1; D perhaps matches TRBD1 (5 bases). The CDR3 runs 16 residues. The ends were cut back, 5 bases at V and 7 bases at J, with 23 bases in the middle. CDR1 is LNHDA, CDR2 SQIVND, per germline (reference sequence). The CDR3 region has the DNA TGTGCCAGTAGTGCCTCCGGGACTGGGGGATGGAGTGAAGCTTTCTTT. Translated: CASSASGTGGWSEAFF. The full variable domain, its missing parts supplied by reference TRBV19 and TRBJ1-1, is DGGITQSPKYLFRKEGQNVTLSCEQNLNHDAMYWYRQDPGQGLRLIYYSQIVNDFQKGDIAEGYSVSREKKESFPLTVTSAQKNPTAFYLCASSASGTGGWSEAFFGQGTRLTVV.